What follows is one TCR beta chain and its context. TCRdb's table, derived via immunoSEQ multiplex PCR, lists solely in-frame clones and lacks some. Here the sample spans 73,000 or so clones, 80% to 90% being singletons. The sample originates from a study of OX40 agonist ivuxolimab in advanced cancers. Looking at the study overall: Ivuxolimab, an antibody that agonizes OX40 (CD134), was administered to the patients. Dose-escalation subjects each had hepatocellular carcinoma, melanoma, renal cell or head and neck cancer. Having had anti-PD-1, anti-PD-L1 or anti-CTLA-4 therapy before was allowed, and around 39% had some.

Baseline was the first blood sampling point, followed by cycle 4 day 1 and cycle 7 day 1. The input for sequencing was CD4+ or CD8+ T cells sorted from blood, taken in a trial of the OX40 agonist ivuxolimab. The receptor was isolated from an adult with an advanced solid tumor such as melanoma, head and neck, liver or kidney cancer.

CDR3 amino acids: CSVPPLRLAGGWSSYNEQFF. The CDR3 nucleotides are TGCAGCGTCCCCCCACTCAGACTAGCGGGAGGGTGGAGCTCCTACAATGAGCAGTTCTTC. V usage is TRBV29-1 and J usage is TRBJ2-1; TRBD2 matches 14 bases. The V segment lost 6 bases and the J segment 0 bases; nucleotides outside the gene matches: 16. The CDR3 loop spans 20 amino acids. CDR1 is SQVTM, CDR2 ANQGSEA, per germline.